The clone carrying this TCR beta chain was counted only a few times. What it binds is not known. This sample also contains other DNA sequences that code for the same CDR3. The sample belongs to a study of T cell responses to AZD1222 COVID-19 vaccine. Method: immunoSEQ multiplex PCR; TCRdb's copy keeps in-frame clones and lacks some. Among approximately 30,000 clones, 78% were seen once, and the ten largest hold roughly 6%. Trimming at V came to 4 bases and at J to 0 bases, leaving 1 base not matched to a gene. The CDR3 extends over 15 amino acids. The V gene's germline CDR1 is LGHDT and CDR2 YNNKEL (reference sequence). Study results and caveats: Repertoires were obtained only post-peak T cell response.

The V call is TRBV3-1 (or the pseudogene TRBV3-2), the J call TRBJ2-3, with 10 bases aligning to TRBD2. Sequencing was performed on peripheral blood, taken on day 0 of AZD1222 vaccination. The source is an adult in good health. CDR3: CASSPTSGSTDTQYF. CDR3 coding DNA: TGTGCCAGCAGCCCGACTAGCGGGAGCACAGATACGCAGTATTTT.